The sample holds a few counts of the clone carrying this T cell receptor beta chain. Germline V gene sequence: CDR1 SGHRS, CDR2 YFSETQ. The CDR3 runs 13 residues. Trimming took off 0 bases at V and 9 bases at J, with 7 bases between the two ends. The sample belongs to a study of blood T cell repertoires in COVID-19. About the study: Sites across the United States, Italy and Spain contributed samples from acute and convalescent COVID-19.

During active infection, Seattle patients enrolled and were then monitored through disease. In the original processing: Reference gene primer amplification in the assay estimated nucleated cell counts. Measured with immunoSEQ multiplex PCR; TCRdb has only the in-frame clones, and not every one. The V and J calls and the clone size are those of that table, but D and trimming were determined from the DNA. Altogether roughly 220,000 clones are present, around 86% being singletons, with the ten largest covering roughly 10%. Input material: peripheral blood. The source is a woman between 50 and 59 years old with COVID-19, enrolled during active disease. The chain carries TRBV5-1 and TRBJ1-6, with D perhaps matching TRBD1 (5 bases). The CDR3 DNA sequence: TGCGCCAGCAGCTTGGAAGGGGTTTCACCCCTCCACTTT. Translation gives CASSLEGVSPLHF.